These 6 T cell receptor beta chains originate from one sample sequenced in a study of CD4 T cells in relation to SARS-CoV-2 and coronaviruses. The antigens these receptors bind are not known. The unexposed donors gave CD4+ T cells in 2011-2018, prior to COVID-19. CD4+ T cells were isolated from the cells after more than nine days of culture. The protocol was immunoSEQ multiplex PCR, while the TCRdb copy is restricted to in-frame clones and leaves out a portion. Of about 26,000 clones in the sample, roughly 76% were seen once. The sequenced sample was CD4+ T cells from PBMCs, cultured in vitro. These receptor sequences come from a human donor in good health.

This chain links TRBV5-4 with TRBJ2-1; no definite D call. Germline V gene lookup returns CDR1 SGHNT and CDR2 YYREEE (reference sequence). The CDR3 is 15 residues long. Trimming took 5 bases from V and 1 from J, leaving 13 bases between them. DNA for the CDR3: TGTGCCAGCAGACAACAGCGCCAATCCTACAATGAGCAGTTCTTC. Its protein product is CASRQQRQSYNEQFF.

In its sample, this clone was seen once. The chain joins TRBV5-1 to TRBJ1-2, with a weak D call TRBD1 (6 bases). Germline V gives CDR1 SGHRS, CDR2 YFSETQ. The V and J ends lost 5 bases and 2 bases respectively, with 13 bases between them. This CDR3 is built from 14 residues. The CDR3 spells CASRRTGSNYGYTF. CDR3 coding DNA: TGCGCCAGCAGAAGAACAGGGTCCAACTATGGCTACACCTTC. Full variable domain (outside the CDR3, taken from reference TRBV5-1 and TRBJ1-2): KAGVTQTPRYLIKTRGQQVTLSCSPISGHRSVSWYQQTPGQGLQFLFEYFSETQRNKGNFPGRFSGRQFSNSRSEMNVSTLELGDSALYLCASRRTGSNYGYTFGSGTRLTVV.

The chain is built from TRBV7-3 and TRBJ1-1; D possibly corresponds to TRBD1 (6 bases). From germline, CDR1 is SGHTA and CDR2 FQGTGA. This CDR3 comprises 13 residues. Trimming shortened V by 5 bases and J by 11 bases, and 18 bases separated the two germline ends. The CDR3 sequence: CASSQSGASTAFF. The CDR3 DNA is TGTGCCAGCAGCCAGTCAGGGGCCTCAACTGCTTTCTTT.

The chain is built from TRBV3-1 (or the pseudogene TRBV3-2) and TRBJ1-1; no definite D call. The germline V gene encodes CDR1 LGHDT and CDR2 YNNKEL (reference sequence). V was shortened by 0 bases and J by 7 bases, with 9 bases between the two germline ends. This CDR3 comprises 13 residues. The CDR3 DNA reads as TGTGCCAGCAGCCAAGATATCTTATATGAAGCTTTCTTT. This encodes CASSQDILYEAFF.

CDR3 sequence reads: CATSGRAQDTQYF. The CDR3 DNA is TGTGCCACCTCGGGACGCGCACAGGATACGCAGTATTTT. The V call is TRBV19, the J call TRBJ2-3; D may be TRBD1 or TRBD2 (5 bases each). The CDR3 extends over 13 amino acids. Per the germline V gene, CDR1 is LNHDA and CDR2 is SQIVND (reference sequence). V gave up 10 bases and J gave up 6 bases, with 17 bases separating them. Drawing the rest from reference TRBV19 and TRBJ2-3, the complete variable domain is DGGITQSPKYLFRKEGQNVTLSCEQNLNHDAMYWYRQDPGQGLRLIYYSQIVNDFQKGDIAEGYSVSREKKESFPLTVTSAQKNPTAFYLCATSGRAQDTQYFGPGTRLTVL.

The chain is built from TRBV4-1 and TRBJ2-3, with D perhaps matching TRBD2 (5 bases). Trimming removed 0 bases from V and 4 bases from J, with 11 bases in between. This CDR3 has 15 residues. From germline, CDR1 is MGHRA and CDR2 YSYEKL. The CDR3 bases are TGCGCCAGCAGCCAAGAACCTCCCGGGGCAGATACGCAGTATTTT. This sequence encodes CASSQEPPGADTQYF.